The entry below gives a single T cell receptor (beta chain) sequence along with its context. Its antigen is unknown. Base-call qualities are not available, and no considerably larger clone is one nucleotide away. These data belong to a study of blood T cell repertoires in COVID-19 (dated by TCRdb to about 2020). As for the study more broadly: Samples from collaborators originated in the United States, Italy and Spain and spanned both the acute and convalescent phases of COVID-19. The material from the prospective study consisted of cDNA or gDNA derived from T cells, B-cell-depleted T cells, or PBMCs. Subjects who had been exposed to COVID-19, were actively infected with it, or had recovered from it provided the deeply sampled blood TCRbeta repertoires that made up the dataset. The repertoires were made available in a free public database intended to serve as a resource for research on the immune response to SARS-CoV-2. The samples were drawn from the first 160 participants of the ongoing ImmuneRACE study and from 1,254 subjects provided by 6 global collaborators. Sample metadata almost always included a de-identified subject ID, COVID-19 status, age in years and sex. Where available, HLA class I and class II types were obtained from metadata supplied by the sample provider rather than from assay-based typing. The paper's findings and limits, for the study overall: Clinical and demographic metadata were provided uncurated, with the amount varying by source and participant.

Each collaborating institution followed its own protocols to collect whole blood in K2EDTA tubes. For TCRbeta analysis, collaborators shipped samples in one of three forms: frozen whole blood, isolated PBMCs, or DNA extracted from either of those sample types. The germline V gene (reference sequence) yields GTSNPN for CDR1 and SVGIG for CDR2. CDR3 length: 13 amino acids, cysteine to phenylalanine. This entry keeps only the CDR3 DNA: 39 bases, framed from base 1. V is pruned by 0 bases and J by 3 bases, leaving 2 bases of the junction without a gene match. TCRbeta CDR3 regions were amplified from genomic DNA using the immunoSEQ Assay, a bias-controlled multiplex PCR. Under the source paper's analysis protocol: The number of nucleated cells in each sample was estimated from the amplification of reference gene primers within the assay. To quantify the absolute abundance of each unique TCRbeta CDR3 rearrangement, sequence reads were collapsed and filtered. Productive Simpson clonality was computed per sample as the square root of Simpson's diversity index over productive rearrangements. TCRdb obtained this table from immuneACCESS and retained in-frame rearrangements with V and J assigned. These tables miss some clones; where compared with another copy, unresolved V genes account for less than half of the shortfall, and the remainder is unexplained. V, J and clone size reflect that table, while D and trimming were determined from the DNA. The sample includes about 60,000 clones, with approximately 91% observed a single time. The ten largest clonotypes hold roughly an eighth of the sample.

The rearranged chain carries TRBV30 and TRBJ2-7, with 7 middle bases fitting TRBD1. This sequence originates from a woman aged 60-70 years with active COVID-19. Sequencing was done on a sample of peripheral blood. The DNA sequence follows: TGTGCCTGGAGTGTTACAGGGGTCTACGAGCAGTACTTC. Its coded protein is CAWSVTGVYEQYF.